Below, 8 T cell receptor beta chains from the same sample are listed, as sequenced in a study of early T cells in non-severe SARS-CoV-2 infection. A single record per CDR3 protein comes from TCRdb applying MiXCR to the 5' RACE reads. Of about 27,000 distinct CDR3 sequences listed, more than 3.5% are singletons. Sequencing used whole blood. Receptor source: an adult who was a healthcare worker with PCR-confirmed SARS-CoV-2 infection or an uninfected control (not recorded which).

The sample holds many counts of this clonotype. The chain is built from TRBV5-1 and TRBJ2-1; 8 nucleotides line up with TRBD2. Losses at the gene ends were 4 bases for V and 7 bases for J; bases not matched to a gene: 13. The CDR3 is 16 amino acids. Per the germline V gene, CDR1 is SGHRS and CDR2 is YFSETQ. The CDR3 nucleotides read TGCGCCAGCAGCCTGGCCCGGAGCGGGGGAAGGAATGAGCAGTTCTTC. Its protein product is CASSLARSGGRNEQFF.

This clonotype was detected a few times. The gene calls are TRBV4-1 and TRBJ2-2; a weak D match, TRBD1 (6 bases). The CDR3 runs 17 residues. Germline loops: CDR1 MGHRA, CDR2 YSYEKL. Trimming cost V 0 bases and J 2 bases, with 13 bases left between them. The CDR3 coding sequence is TGCGCCAGCAGCCAAGATTTGACCAGGGGTAACACCGGGGAGCTGTTTTTT. This gives the protein CASSQDLTRGNTGELFF.

This clonotype was detected many times. The chain links TRBV2 to TRBJ1-6, with a possible D match to TRBD1 (6 bases). The CDR3 is 16 amino acids. Germline CDR1 is SNHLY and CDR2 is FYNNEI. V gave up 6 bases and J gave up 9 bases, with 21 bases separating them. CDR3 sequence reads: CASSVMGQSVASPLHF. For the CDR3, the DNA is TGTGCCAGCAGCGTTATGGGACAATCGGTTGCTTCACCCCTCCACTTT.

This clonotype has ten or more counts. The chain employs TRBV7-8 and TRBJ2-1; no definite D call. The V end was cut by 0 bases, the J end by 7 bases, with 13 bases between. The CDR3 loop spans 15 amino acids. Germline V gives CDR1 SGHVS, CDR2 FQNEAQ. The DNA of the CDR3 is TGTGCCAGCAGCTTAGCAGGGCTCCCTTCGAATGAGCAGTTCTTC. Amino acid sequence: CASSLAGLPSNEQFF.

This clonotype appeared many times. The chain joins TRBV7-2 to TRBJ1-3, with a possible D match to TRBD1 (5 bases). The CDR3 is 14 amino acids. V was trimmed by 5 bases and J by 0 bases, leaving 8 bases between them. CDR1 and CDR2 (germline): SGHTA, FQGNSA. The CDR3: CASSPDISGNTIYF. In DNA form, the CDR3 reads TGTGCCAGCAGCCCGGACATCTCTGGAAACACCATATATTTT.

This clonotype appeared many times. The chain has TRBV7-9 and TRBJ1-2; D ambiguous. The V gene lost 1 base and the J gene lost 0 bases, with 9 bases spanning the gap. Germline V gene data show CDR1 as SEHNR and CDR2 as FQNEAQ (reference sequence). CDR3 length: 15 amino acids. The CDR3 region is CASSLVVASNYGYTF. CDR3 nucleotides: TGTGCCAGCAGCTTAGTCGTAGCCTCTAACTATGGCTACACCTTC.

The chain recombines TRBV18 with TRBJ2-7; D may be TRBD1 (5 bases). The CDR3 has 13 amino acids. V was shortened by 3 bases and J by 2 bases, with 8 bases between the two germline ends. Germline values: CDR1 KGHSH, CDR2 LQKENI. In nucleotides, the CDR3 is TGTGCCAGCTCACCTGACAGCGCCTACGAGCAGTACTTC. This translates into CASSPDSAYEQYF.

Ten or more counts support this clonotype. V usage is TRBV29-1 and J usage is TRBJ1-5, with 7 bases identical to TRBD1. CDR1 is SQVTM, CDR2 ANQGSEA, per germline. With V trimmed by 6 bases and J by 4 bases, 3 bases remained unmatched. This CDR3 is built from 12 residues. The CDR3 sequence is CSVRDSNQPQHF. The CDR3 DNA follows: TGCAGCGTCCGGGACAGTAATCAGCCCCAGCATTTT.